This is a list of T cell receptor beta chains from one sample in a study of blood T cell repertoires in COVID-19. Only in-frame clones appear in the TCRdb table, and some are missing; sequencing was by immunoSEQ multiplex PCR. The sample records more than 75,000 clones, roughly 91% being singletons. Sequencing input: peripheral blood. The receptors stem from a woman of 80 years or more with active COVID-19. Each CDR3 is given without its conserved first and last residue. Not all rows give a size; the values are once, few, many and, for expanded clones, a class.

TRBV30 . ALAGKSNQPQH
TRBV5-1 . ASSLDGLAGSTDTQY
TRBV30 once AWSVRLGAEQY
TRBV12-5 . ASGRDNTDTQY
TRBV18 . ASSPQIQGGEKLF
TRBV27 . ASSPLDSGRADEQF
TRBV6-5 . ASSYSNGRAGNEQF
TRBV11-2 . ASSARLAGGPSHTGELF
TRBV5-4 . ASSLGGFAGELF
TRBV11-2 once ASSSLAGGLTGEQY
TRBV7-9 . ASSLVVTGNTEAF
TRBV18 . ASSPPWASGREEDEQF
TRBV7-2 . ASSLGQGFHEQY
TRBV10-3 . ATMDLGNEQF
TRBV5-1 . ASSLGTTEPSIQETQY
TRBV24-1 . ATSDYGRPAF
TRBV19 . ASSFFSGGRSYEQY
TRBV4-2 once ASSQVLLGGAQY
TRBV18 once ASSLSQGSFGQETQY
TRBV27 . ASSLRETQY
TRBV20-1 . SASSSGRLETQY
TRBV4-1 few ASSLRTSGRAHVTGELF
TRBV4-3 once ASSQGVAGLNEQF
TRBV7-9 . ASSNRGSPRTDTQY
TRBV2 . ASSLDGDSNQPQH
TRBV4-2 . ASSQVGPGGNTGELF
TRBV24-1 . ATSDSGTGITDTQY
TRBV18 . ASSPGQGAGNGYT
TRBV27 . ASSPIADLSYNEQF
TRBV6-1 . ASSEARSGTGRYEQY
TRBV18 . ASLSLGLKFVDTQY
TRBV5-6 . ASSTGQLNTEAF
TRBV18 . ASSPPGGRNQPQH
TRBV7-3 . ASSRRTGHNEQF
TRBV5-1 . ASSLVQGRGETQY
TRBV11-3 . ASSRSGGEQF
TRBV9 . ASSPGATNEKLF
TRBV11-2 . ASSFSTSGRATDTQY
TRBV7-9 . ASSLAGGPRETQY
TRBV5-1 . ASSLEAGDNSPLH
TRBV18 . ASPGSGGEQY
TRBV5-1 . ASSATKDSRAPYEQY
TRBV6-5 . ASSSPEGLNKQY
TRBV24-1 . ATSGEGNYNEQF
TRBV28 . ASRTGLAYNEQF
TRBV24-1 . ATSDSGRAEAF
TRBV30 . AWIGGGQGTGELF
TRBV19 . ASSIVRQGPDRPQPQH
TRBV10-3 . AISPGQGARPNQPQH
TRBV19 . ASSLRQATNEKLF
TRBV19 once ASSAQRATKNIQY
TRBV24-1 . ATSDPVGAGLQETQY
TRBV28 once ASSRIWTSPNTGELF
TRBV5-1 . ASSSDMDYGYT
TRBV5-1 . ASRKGQGREGYT